This record concerns one T cell receptor (beta chain) sequence. Its antigen is unknown. No quality values exist for individual bases; no much larger clone is one base distant. The data were obtained in a study of shared clonotypes between healthy human individuals (TCRdb year 2020). Background on the whole study: A couple of women and three men aged 18 to 49 years were included in the cohort. For each donor, CD4 naive and CD4 memory were each run on three plates, CD8 naive on two plates, and CD8 memory on one plate. The study deeply sequenced blood TCR repertoires of several healthy adults to estimate repertoire size and the extent of clonotype sharing between individuals. To increase sequencing depth and limit assay-specific biases, different laboratories used diverse techniques to prepare libraries and sequence TCR repertoires. Per donor, leukapheresis produced somewhere between about 0.85 and 8.9 billion PBMCs. Beyond this particular receptor, the publication reports: Rarefaction of sorted-subset datasets indicated incomplete sequencing despite the large sequencing depth. Based on pairwise subsampling, the degree of clonotype sharing among donors was expected to be affected by sequencing depth. Estimated clonotype richness was generally larger for naive than for memory subsets. When several donors were compared, the shared fraction of clonotypes was 5% to 6.5% for naive CD4, roughly 3.3% for naive CD8, about 2.4% for memory CD4, and about 0.36% for memory CD8. Because the study included only a small number of donors, the genetic and exposure-history diversity represented was limited. Higher generation probabilities were observed for clonotypes shared by all four sorted-subset donors than for non-shared clonotypes. Only blood was sampled, and tissue TCR repertoires likely differ from those in blood.

TCR CDR3 regions were amplified from genomic DNA by multiplex PCR using the deep immunoSEQ assay. Extracted genomic DNA from each cell subset was spread evenly across all wells of several immunoSEQ 96-well plates, with each plate serving as a replicate. Each replicate PCR for sorted subsets received around 200 ng genomic DNA, equal to tens of thousands of T cell genomes. The purified libraries were quantified using a Qubit 3.0 fluorometer, sized with a Bioanalyzer 2100, and then quantified again using the KAPA Library Quantification kit. A separate single-read 150-cycle Illumina NextSeq 550 flow cell was used to sequence each immunoSEQ 96-well plate. Under the source paper's analysis protocol: Because the immunoSEQ output included only junctional sequences and no quality scores, the filtering could not be the same as the filtering used for full-length reads. To assign V/J genes and CDR3, sequences were annotated using PyIR, a Python wrapper for IgBLAST v1.9, with IMGT germline references. Reads were removed for weak V/J assignments (E-value above 1e-6), missing CDR3, stop codons, out-of-frame junctions, or ambiguous translated residues. V3J clonotypes were defined as sequences sharing the same inferred V gene, J gene, and CDR3 amino acid sequence. The percentage overlap between two repertoires was calculated by dividing the number of shared unique clonotypes by the size of the smaller repertoire. RTK rarefaction, the Chao1 estimator, and Recon v2.1 estimates of unobserved clonotypes were used to assess repertoire richness. Generation probabilities for all TCRbeta clonotypes obtained by the gDNA method from a few donors were computed using OLGA. What TCRdb holds here is the immuneACCESS table cut down to in-frame rearrangements. Part of the clones is not present; checked against another copy, under half of the missing clones reflect an unresolved V gene, and the others are unexplained. From that table come the V and J calls and clone size; the DNA was used to work out D and trimming. In all, the sample holds 400,000 to 600,000 clones, and 90% to 97% of those were seen once. The ten largest clones capture 0.064% of the sample.

The germline V gene (reference sequence) provides CDR1 LNHDA and CDR2 SQIVND. Spanning cysteine to phenylalanine, the CDR3 consists of 15 amino acids. The only DNA kept is the CDR3, 45 bases in frame from the first base. Healthy HIV-negative adults with no recently reported acute infections or vaccinations were included as donors. All donors were Caucasian adults living in Nashville, Tennessee, USA. CD4+ T cells were enriched by magnetic negative selection; naive cells were then positively selected on CD45RA, and the negative fraction formed the memory subset. Blood was obtained by leukapheresis, after which PBMCs were separated by Ficoll-Histopaque density gradient centrifugation and cryopreserved in liquid nitrogen vapor phase. Analytical flow cytometry was used to check the purity and quantity of each magnetically sorted T cell population. Genomic DNA was isolated from each sorted fraction and quantified by UV absorbance on a Nanodrop 2000c.

This receptor was obtained from a woman aged 25 to 45 in good health. Sample: naive CD4+ T cells sorted from blood. In light of the paper, this sample's cell subset or site label describes: CD45RA+ positively selected. The chain couples TRBV19 to TRBJ2-5, and 7 junctional nucleotides match TRBD1. The DNA end is more similar to TRBJ2-7, so the J call may be wrong. The CDR3 corresponds to CASSPTGKSSYEQYF. The DNA sequence is TGTGCCAGTAGTCCGACAGGGAAGAGCTCCTACGAGCAGTACTTC.